This is a list of T cell receptor beta chains from one sample in a study of OX40 agonist ivuxolimab in advanced cancers. TCRdb keeps only in-frame clones here, not all; method: immunoSEQ multiplex PCR. The sample carries over 35,000 clones, under 90% recorded once. Sequenced material: CD4+ or CD8+ T cells sorted from blood, taken in a trial of the OX40 agonist ivuxolimab. Receptors originate from an adult with an advanced solid tumor such as melanoma, head and neck, liver or kidney cancer. CDR3s include the opening cysteine and the closing phenylalanine or tryptophan. Fields, in order: J gene, D gene, V gene, CDR3 length, clone size, CDR3 DNA, CDR3 protein. The D gene is left open where the match is weak. Size tells how often a clone was seen (once, few, many) or the class of an expanded clone, and some rows leave it out.

>TRBJ2-7|NA|TRBV7-2|15|NA
TGTGCCAGCAGCCCTAGAGGAGGGGGCAGTTACGAGCAGTACTTC
CASSPRGGGSYEQYF
>TRBJ2-7|NA|TRBV7-9|12|once
TGTGCCAGCAGCTTAGATGGGGAAGAGCAGTACTTC
CASSLDGEEQYF
>TRBJ2-1|NA|TRBV5-4|15|NA
TGTGCCAGCAGCCCGAGGGGCGCGGCCTACAATGAGCAGTTCTTC
CASSPRGAAYNEQFF
>TRBJ2-1|NA|TRBV7-9|13|NA
TGTGCCAGCAGCTTTCTGTTGGTCAATGAGCAGTTCTTC
CASSFLLVNEQFF
>TRBJ2-7|TRBD1|TRBV29-1|13|few
TGCAGCGTGGTACCGGGACAGGGGTTCGAGCAGTACTTC
CSVVPGQGFEQYF
>TRBJ2-3|NA|TRBV23-1|16|NA
TGCGCCAGCAGTCAGGACGACGATGACGAGGAGGATACGCAGTATTTT
CASSQDDDDEEDTQYF
>TRBJ2-3|NA|TRBV7-2|12|NA
TGTGCCAGCAGCTTAGGGGCAGATACGCAGTATTTT
CASSLGADTQYF
>TRBJ1-1|NA|TRBV19|13|NA
TGTGCCAGTAGTATCCCCTCGAACACTGAAGCTTTCTTT
CASSIPSNTEAFF
>TRBJ2-1|TRBD2|TRBV7-9|16|NA
TGTGCCAGCAGCTTCAAAGCGGGAGTAACCTACAATGAGCAGTTCTTC
CASSFKAGVTYNEQFF
>TRBJ2-5|TRBD2|TRBV5-1|14|NA
TGCGCCAGCAGCTTAGGACTAGCCTCCGAGACCCAGTACTTC
CASSLGLASETQYF
>TRBJ2-7|TRBD1|TRBV4-1|15|NA
TGCGCCAGCAGCCTGACTCGGGACAGCCCCTACGAGCAGTACTTC
CASSLTRDSPYEQYF
>TRBJ1-4|NA|TRBV21-1|16|NA
TGTGCCAGCAGCAAAGGGCCGACAGCAACTAATGAAAAACTGTTTTTT
CASSKGPTATNEKLFF
>TRBJ1-3|NA|TRBV29-1|14|NA
TGCAGCGTTGAATCGGGGGCCTCTGGAAACACCATATATTTT
CSVESGASGNTIYF
>TRBJ2-7|NA|TRBV10-3|16|few
TGTGCCATCAGTGAGCCGACGAAAGAGCGGCCCTACGAGCAGTACTTC
CAISEPTKERPYEQYF
>TRBJ1-2|NA|TRBV6-5|13|NA
TGTGCCAGCAGCCCCGGACATGTGGATGGCTACACCTTC
CASSPGHVDGYTF
>TRBJ2-7|TRBD1|TRBV27|15|NA
TGTGCCAGCAGTACACTCCCCCGGGACAGCTACGAGCAGTACTTC
CASSTLPRDSYEQYF
>TRBJ1-5|NA|TRBV6-6|16|NA
TGTGCCAGCAGGCCGACAGGAGAGGTTAGCAATCAGCCCCAGCATTTT
CASRPTGEVSNQPQHF
>TRBJ1-4|TRBD1|TRBV11-1|15|NA
TGTGCCAGCAGCGTACGACAGGGTACTAATGAAAAACTGTTTTTT
CASSVRQGTNEKLFF
>TRBJ1-5|NA|TRBV4-1|14|NA
TGCGCCACCGGGGATAGCCTTAGCAATCAGCCCCAGCATTTT
CATGDSLSNQPQHF
>TRBJ1-2|NA|TRBV4-3|14|NA
TGCGCCAGCAGCCAAGAACAGGGCCCCTATGGCTACACCTTC
CASSQEQGPYGYTF
>TRBJ2-3|NA|TRBV5-4|17|NA
TGTGCCTCACAGACCGGGACCGCCCTAACTAGCACAGATACGCAGTATTTT
CASQTGTALTSTDTQYF
>TRBJ2-5|NA|TRBV18|13|NA
TGTGCCAGCTCACATTGGGGGGAAGAGACCCAGTACTTC
CASSHWGEETQYF
>TRBJ2-1|NA|TRBV7-5|15|NA
TGTGTCAGAAGACTTACAGGTAATTTTCACAATGAGCAGTTCTTC
CVRRLTGNFHNEQFF
>TRBJ2-3|NA|TRBV29-1|13|NA
TGCAGCGTTGTACCCTTTAGCACAGATACGCAGTATTTT
CSVVPFSTDTQYF
>TRBJ1-1|NA|TRBV5-1|13|NA
TGCGCCAGCAGCCCAAGAAGGGGAACTGAAGCTTTCTTT
CASSPRRGTEAFF
>TRBJ1-1|NA|TRBV6-5|12|NA
TGTGCCAGCAGTCCCCTTCGGCAGAAAGCTTTCTTT
CASSPLRQKAFF
>TRBJ2-3|NA|TRBV6-1|13|NA
TGTGCCAGCACAGCTAGCCCCACAGATACGCAGTATTTT
CASTASPTDTQYF
>TRBJ2-2|NA|TRBV7-9|15|NA
TGTGCCAGCAGCTTAGTAACGGGGAACACCGGGGAGCTGTTTTTT
CASSLVTGNTGELFF
>TRBJ1-3|TRBD1|TRBV9|15|NA
TGTGCCAGCAGCGAGAGACAGGGGTTTGGAAACACCATATATTTT
CASSERQGFGNTIYF
>TRBJ1-1|NA|TRBV27|11|NA
TGTGCCAGCAGTTTAGGGGCTGAAGCTTTCTTT
CASSLGAEAFF
>TRBJ1-1|NA|TRBV27|13|NA
TGTGCCAGCAGTTTATCAGGGGTCACTGAAGCTTTCTTT
CASSLSGVTEAFF
>TRBJ2-1|NA|TRBV5-4|12|NA
TGTGCCAGCACCTTGGATGACGATGAGCAGTTCTTC
CASTLDDDEQFF
>TRBJ2-6|NA|TRBV29-1|16|NA
TGCAGCGTTGTATTAGCGCCGCTCTCTGGGGCCAACGTCCTGACTTTC
CSVVLAPLSGANVLTF
>TRBJ1-6|NA|TRBV14|15|NA
TGTGCCAGCAGCACTCTTTCTCCCCCAAGGTCACCCCTCCACTTT
CASSTLSPPRSPLHF
>TRBJ1-3|NA|TRBV9|15|few
TGTGCCAGCAGCGTAGAGGGCCGGGGATGGGACACCATATATTTT
CASSVEGRGWDTIYF
>TRBJ2-6|NA|TRBV5-5|13|NA
TGTGCCAGCAGTGACTCTGGGGCCAACGTCCTGACTTTC
CASSDSGANVLTF
>TRBJ2-7|TRBD2|TRBV6-1|17|NA
TGTGCCAGCAGTGCACACCGACTAGCGGGAAGCAAATACGAGCAGTACTTC
CASSAHRLAGSKYEQYF
>TRBJ2-3|NA|TRBV4-3|16|NA
TGCGCCAGCAGCCAAGACCTTCATCGGGACGCAGATACGCAGTATTTT
CASSQDLHRDADTQYF
>TRBJ1-5|NA|TRBV2|12|few
TGTGCCAGTGGACGGCCTAATCAGCCCCAGCATTTT
CASGRPNQPQHF
>TRBJ2-7|NA|TRBV9|14|NA
TGTGCCAGCAGCGCCCTGGCGGGTCCCTACGAGCAGTACTTC
CASSALAGPYEQYF
>TRBJ2-5|NA|TRBV7-8|13|few
TGTGCCAGCAGCTCCGACTCCCAGGGGCCAAAGTACTTC
CASSSDSQGPKYF